Reported below is one TCR beta chain. Its antigen remains unidentified. TCRdb passed the 5' RACE reads through MiXCR, listing each CDR3 protein once. This sample has a few hundred thousand distinct CDR3 sequences, with 10% to 15% found just once. The data stem from a study of identical twins. General observations from the study: Because invariant MAIT and iNKT cells could be present, zero-insertion analyses could be partly confounded. Findings depended on cross-sectional statistics rather than tracking the same donors. Models underestimated out-of-frame TCR alpha sharing in monozygotic twins.

Germline V gives CDR1 SGHDT, CDR2 YYEEEE. Trimming pared 0 bases from V and 5 bases from J, leaving 11 bases between. The CDR3 spans 14 residues. The same specimen was also included in a second study, on yellow fever vaccine responses in identical twins.

The receptor comes from a woman under 30 in good health. The sequenced sample was memory (CD45RO+) T cells sorted from blood. The chain joins TRBV5-6 to TRBJ1-2; unclear D gene. CDR3 sequence reads: CASSLVRTKYGYTF. CDR3 bases: TGTGCCAGCAGCTTGGTACGGACGAAGTATGGCTACACCTTC.